This T cell receptor (beta chain) came from a study of vaccination and CD4 T cells after COVID-19. Across the study: Across the group, participants received two doses of either BNT162b2 or mRNA-1273 vaccine. Typically, post-vaccine samples were obtained a median approximately 70 days after dose two, within a range of 14 to 241.

This clonotype was picked up a small number of times. Its antigen is currently unknown. Documented treatment: roughly 10-day PBMC culture with coronavirus spike peptide pools or control peptides (ViraFEST assay). An Oncomine TCR Beta short-read assay was used to sequence the DNA from cultured CD4+ T cells. Genomic DNA was taken out of cultured CD4+ T cells by extraction. TCRdb re-called the PCR reads with MiXCR, one entry per CDR3 protein. The repertoire holds 10,000 or so distinct CDR3 sequences, approximately 64% seen once, with over 25% in the top ten. The CDR3 spans 15 residues. V was shortened by 4 bases and J by 4 bases, with 19 bases between the two germline ends. CDR1 and CDR2 from the germline V gene are DFQATT and SNEGSKA (reference sequence).

The chain has TRBV20-1 and TRBJ2-5, with D uncertain. The TCR comes from a human donor who had recovered from COVID-19. The sample consisted of CD4+ T cells from blood, cultured in vitro. CDR3 nucleotides: TGCAGTGCTAAGAGGAATGATGGCAGACGAGAGACCCAGTACTTC. Amino acids: CSAKRNDGRRETQYF.